Here is one T cell receptor (beta chain) with its context. The sample is drawn from a study of blood T cell repertoires in COVID-19. The overall study: Some COVID-19 samples were acute and others convalescent; all came from the United States, Italy and Spain. PBMCs, B-cell-depleted T cells, or T cells provided the cDNA or gDNA that made up the material.

Original processing methods: Amplification of reference gene primers was used by the study to estimate nucleated cell counts. Data came from immunoSEQ multiplex PCR; TCRdb stores just in-frame clones and leaves some out. Clonal size and the V and J genes are those of that table, whereas D and trimming came from the DNA. The sample has about 200,000 clones, approximately 84% seen once. CDR3 length: 12 amino acids. This TCR came from an elderly woman with acute or convalescent COVID-19. The chain couples TRBV21-1 to TRBJ1-1; the table's D gene call, TRBD1, was not cross checked with the DNA. TRBV21-1 constitutes a pseudogene. The material sequenced was peripheral blood. The CDR3 sequence: CAGVQGPTEAFF. DNA for the CDR3: TGTGCCGGCGTTCAGGGCCCCACTGAAGCTTTCTTT.